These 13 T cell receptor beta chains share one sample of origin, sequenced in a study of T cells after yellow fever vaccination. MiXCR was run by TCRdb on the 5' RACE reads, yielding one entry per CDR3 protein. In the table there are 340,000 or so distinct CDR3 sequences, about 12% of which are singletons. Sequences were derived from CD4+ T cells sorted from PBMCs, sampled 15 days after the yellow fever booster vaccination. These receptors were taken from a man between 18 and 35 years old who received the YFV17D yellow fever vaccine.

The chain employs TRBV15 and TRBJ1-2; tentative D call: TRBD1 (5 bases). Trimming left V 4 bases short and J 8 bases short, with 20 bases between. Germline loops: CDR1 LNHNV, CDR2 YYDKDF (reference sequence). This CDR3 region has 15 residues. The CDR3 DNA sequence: TGTGCCACCAGCATTTCGCTTGGGGACGCCTACGGCTACACCTTC. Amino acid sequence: CATSISLGDAYGYTF.

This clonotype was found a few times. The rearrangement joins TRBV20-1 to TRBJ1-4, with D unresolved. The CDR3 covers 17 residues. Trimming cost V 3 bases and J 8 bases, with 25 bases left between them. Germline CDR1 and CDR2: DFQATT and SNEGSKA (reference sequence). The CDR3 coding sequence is TGCAGTGCTAGGGGTTGGAGGGAAATGATGAGTCAGGAAAAACTGTTTTTT. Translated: CSARGWREMMSQEKLFF.

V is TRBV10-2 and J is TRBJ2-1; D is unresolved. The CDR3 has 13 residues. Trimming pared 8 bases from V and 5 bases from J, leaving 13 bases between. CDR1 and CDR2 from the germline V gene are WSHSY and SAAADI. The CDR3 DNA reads TGCGCCAGCGGGTCCTCGCGAGACAATGAGCAGTTCTTC. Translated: CASGSSRDNEQFF.

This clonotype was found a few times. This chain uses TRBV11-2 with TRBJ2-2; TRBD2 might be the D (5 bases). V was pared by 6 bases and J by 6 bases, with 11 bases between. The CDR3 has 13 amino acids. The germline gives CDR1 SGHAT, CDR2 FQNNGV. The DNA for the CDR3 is TGTGCCAGCAGACCTACTAGGGCCGGGGAGCTGTTTTTT. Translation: CASRPTRAGELFF.

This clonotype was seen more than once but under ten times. CDR3 residues: CASSITRGTQYF. CDR3 in DNA: TGTGCCAGCAGTATAACTCGCGGGACCCAGTACTTC. The rearrangement links TRBV6-1 to TRBJ2-5, with D unclear. There are 12 residues in the CDR3. Trimming shortened V by 5 bases and J by 7 bases, and 11 bases separated the two germline ends. Germline V gene lookup returns CDR1 MNHNS and CDR2 SASEGT.

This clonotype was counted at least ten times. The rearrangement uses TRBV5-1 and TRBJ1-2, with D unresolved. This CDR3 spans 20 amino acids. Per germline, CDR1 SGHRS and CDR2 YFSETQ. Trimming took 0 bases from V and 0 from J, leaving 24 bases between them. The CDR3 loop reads CASSLVLLGRRSSANYGYTF. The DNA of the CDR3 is TGCGCCAGCAGCTTGGTCCTATTGGGGAGGAGGTCTTCTGCTAACTATGGCTACACCTTC.

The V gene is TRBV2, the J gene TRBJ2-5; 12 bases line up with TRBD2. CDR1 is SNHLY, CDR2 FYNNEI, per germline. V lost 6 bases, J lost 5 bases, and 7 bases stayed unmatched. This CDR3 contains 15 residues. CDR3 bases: TGTGCCAGCAGACCAACTAGCGGGGGGAGCGAGACCCAGTACTTC. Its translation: CASRPTSGGSETQYF. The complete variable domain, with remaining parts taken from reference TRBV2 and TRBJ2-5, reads EPEVTQTPSHQVTQMGQEVILRCVPISNHLYFYWYRQILGQKVEFLVSFYNNEISEKSEIFDDQFSVERPDGSNFTLKIRSTKLEDSAMYFCASRPTSGGSETQYFGPGTRLLVL.

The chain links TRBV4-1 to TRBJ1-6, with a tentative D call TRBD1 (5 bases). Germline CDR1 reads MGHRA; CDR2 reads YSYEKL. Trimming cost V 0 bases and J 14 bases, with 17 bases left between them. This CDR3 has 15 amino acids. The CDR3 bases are TGCGCCAGCAGCCAAGAAATGAGCGGGGGTTGGGCCCTCCACTTT. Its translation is CASSQEMSGGWALHF.

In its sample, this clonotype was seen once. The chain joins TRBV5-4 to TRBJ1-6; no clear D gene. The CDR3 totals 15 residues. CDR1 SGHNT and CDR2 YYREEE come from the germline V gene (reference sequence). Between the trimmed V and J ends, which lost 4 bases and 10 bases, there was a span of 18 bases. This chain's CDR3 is CASSRGGQVDSPLHF. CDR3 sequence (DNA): TGTGCCAGCAGCCGCGGCGGGCAGGTCGACTCACCCCTCCACTTT.

The CDR3 region is CASSRTIGGGTDTQYF. The CDR3 DNA reads as TGTGCCAGCAGCCGTACTATCGGGGGGGGCACAGATACGCAGTATTTT. The rearrangement links TRBV7-3 to TRBJ2-3; 8 bases fit TRBD2. Losses at the gene ends were 5 bases for V and 1 base for J; bases not matched to a gene: 8. Germline V gene lookup returns CDR1 SGHTA and CDR2 FQGTGA. The CDR3 covers 16 residues.

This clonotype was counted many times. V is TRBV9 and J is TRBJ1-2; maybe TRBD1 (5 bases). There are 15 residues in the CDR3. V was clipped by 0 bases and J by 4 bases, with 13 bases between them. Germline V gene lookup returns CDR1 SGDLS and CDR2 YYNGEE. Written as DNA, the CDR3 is TGTGCCAGCAGCGTAGCCCCCAGGGTCGGCTATGGCTACACCTTC. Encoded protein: CASSVAPRVGYGYTF. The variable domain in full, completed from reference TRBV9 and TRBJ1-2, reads DSGVTQTPKHLITATGQRVTLRCSPRSGDLSVYWYQQSLDQGLQFLIQYYNGEERAKGNILERFSAQQFPDLHSELNLSSLELGDSALYFCASSVAPRVGYGYTFGSGTRLTVV.

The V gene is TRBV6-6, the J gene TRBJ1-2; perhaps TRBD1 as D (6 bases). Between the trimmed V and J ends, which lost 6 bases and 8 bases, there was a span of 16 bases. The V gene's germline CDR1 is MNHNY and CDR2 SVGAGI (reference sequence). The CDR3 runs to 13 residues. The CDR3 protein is CASSQTGRGGYTF. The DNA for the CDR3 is TGTGCCAGCAGCCAAACAGGGCGGGGGGGCTACACCTTC.

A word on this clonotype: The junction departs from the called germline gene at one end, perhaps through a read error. The CDR3 bases are TGTGCCAGCAGCCCCCAACTAGCGGGGTTGACTTTT. This sequence encodes CASSPQLAGLTF. The V gene is TRBV5-6, the J gene TRBJ2-3; 10 bases agree with TRBD2. CDR1 is SGHDT and CDR2 is YYEEEE in the germline V gene. The CDR3 has 12 amino acids.